Following are 30 T cell receptor beta chains from one sample sequenced in a study of blood T cell repertoires in COVID-19. The repertoire was sequenced with immunoSEQ multiplex PCR; TCRdb's copy has only in-frame clones and lacks some. The data hold a few hundred thousand clones, with around 90% observed a single time. The sequenced sample consisted of PBMCs or T cells enriched from blood (not recorded which). All receptors derive from a man aged 25-45 years in a cohort exposed to, infected with or recovered from COVID-19 (not recorded which).

This sequence joins TRBV9 and TRBJ2-1, with 11 bases lining up with TRBD2. The CDR3 is made up of 13 amino acids. Germline CDR1 SGDLS, CDR2 YYNGEE. Unmatched junction bases numbered 1, after V lost 7 bases and J lost 4 bases. CDR3 region: CASGTSGYNEQFF. The CDR3 DNA sequence: TGTGCCAGCGGGACTAGCGGATACAATGAGCAGTTCTTC.

The J gene is TRBJ1-2, the V gene TRBV7-8; D is uncertain. The CDR3 is 12 amino acids. V dropped 7 bases and J dropped 4 bases, with 10 bases sitting between them. From germline, CDR1 is SGHVS and CDR2 FQNEAQ. Here the CDR3 DNA reads TGTGCCAGCATCGGTTACGGCTATGGCTACACCTTC. Translating gives CASIGYGYGYTF.

The V gene is TRBV15, the J gene TRBJ2-3, with 8 bases matching TRBD1. In germline, CDR1 is LNHNV, CDR2 YYDKDF (reference sequence). The junction had 0 bases not matched to a gene; V was cut back by 0 bases and J by 1 base. This CDR3 comprises 15 residues. The DNA of the CDR3 is TGTGCCACCAGCAGAGACAGGGGGCGCACAGATACGCAGTATTTT. This sequence encodes CATSRDRGRTDTQYF.

This chain joins TRBV28 and TRBJ2-7; D is possibly TRBD1 (6 bases). Germline-derived CDR1 and CDR2 are MDHEN and SYDVKM. The CDR3 contains 14 residues. V shed 6 bases and J shed 5 bases, with 17 bases lying between them. The CDR3 region is CASRRYRDENEQYF. The CDR3 region has the DNA TGTGCCAGCAGACGTTACAGGGATGAGAACGAGCAGTACTTC.

This chain connects TRBV6-5 to TRBJ2-7; a possible D gene is TRBD2 (5 bases). The CDR3 extends over 13 amino acids. Trimming removed 2 bases at V and 5 bases at J, with 10 bases between. Germline assignment: CDR1 MNHEY and CDR2 SVGAGI. The CDR3 DNA sequence: TGTGCCAGCAGTTACGTGAGGGCTAACGAGCAGTACTTC. This sequence encodes CASSYVRANEQYF.

There are a few counts of this clone. V and J are TRBV12-3 or TRBV12-4 and TRBJ1-1, with D possibly being TRBD1 (5 bases). CDR3 length: 11 amino acids. V was trimmed by 6 bases and J by 3 bases, leaving 5 bases between them. The CDR3 nucleotides read TGTGCCAGCAGACAGGACACTGAAGCTTTCTTT. Protein: CASRQDTEAFF.

The chain combines TRBV4-2 with TRBJ2-7; 7 bases align to TRBD2. Germline lookup yields CDR1 LGHNA and CDR2 YNFKEQ. The CDR3 extends over 17 amino acids. V lost 4 bases to trimming and J lost 4 bases; unmatched junction nucleotides: 16. The CDR3 spells CASSLSLGLAAAYEQYF. The CDR3 coding sequence is TGTGCCAGCAGCCTATCTTTAGGGCTAGCGGCCGCTTACGAGCAGTACTTC.

J is TRBJ1-2 and V is TRBV5-1; D gene uncertain. V was pared by 0 bases and J by 1 base, with 10 bases between. Per germline, CDR1 SGHRS and CDR2 YFSETQ. This CDR3 has 15 residues. CDR3 sequence (DNA): TGCGCCAGCAGCTTGGCCCCCGGGGTTAACTATGGCTACACCTTC. Amino acids: CASSLAPGVNYGYTF.

The J gene is TRBJ2-7, the V gene TRBV9, with 8 bases aligning to TRBD2. CDR3 length: 16 amino acids. J lost 3 bases, V lost 0 bases, and 8 bases had no gene match. Germline CDR1 is SGDLS and CDR2 is YYNGEE. CDR3 sequence reads: CASSVGPGGNFYEQYF. In DNA, the CDR3 is TGTGCCAGCAGCGTAGGGCCGGGGGGGAACTTCTACGAGCAGTACTTC.

Notes on this clone: The same CDR3 also results from other DNA sequences found in this sample. The chain joins TRBV18 to TRBJ1-4; 10 bases fit TRBD1. From germline, CDR1 is KGHSH and CDR2 LQKENI. The V and J ends lost 3 bases and 7 bases, in that order; junction bases with no gene match: 2. The length of the CDR3 is 14 residues. The CDR3 loop reads CASSPGQGTEKLFF. CDR3 in DNA: TGTGCCAGCTCACCGGGACAGGGGACTGAAAAACTGTTTTTT.

The genes are TRBV5-1 and TRBJ2-1; 8 bases line up with TRBD2. The length of the CDR3 is 16 residues. After removal of 4 bases from V and 5 bases from J, the junction contained 11 bases not matched to a gene. CDR1 SGHRS and CDR2 YFSETQ come from the germline V gene. The CDR3 DNA reads as TGCGCCAGCAGCCCTTTTGGTACTAGCGGCAACAATGAGCAGTTCTTC. Its translation is CASSPFGTSGNNEQFF.

This chain uses TRBV4-2 with TRBJ2-2, with 7 bases identical to TRBD2. This CDR3 is 14 amino acids long. Germline CDR1 is LGHNA and CDR2 is YNFKEQ. Trimming took 1 base from V and 7 from J; bases not matched to a gene: 3. The CDR3 region is CASSQVGLGGELFF. The DNA for the CDR3 is TGTGCCAGCAGCCAAGTCGGACTAGGCGGGGAGCTGTTTTTT.

This clone was observed a few times. V gene TRBV28 combines with J gene TRBJ1-1; D ambiguous. Germline V gene data show CDR1 as MDHEN and CDR2 as SYDVKM. With 3 bases removed from V and 3 bases from J, the gap between germline ends came to 17 bases. This CDR3 has 16 amino acids. CDR3 amino acids: CASSFYTVSGDTEAFF. The CDR3 region has the DNA TGTGCCAGCAGTTTCTATACAGTCTCCGGGGACACTGAAGCTTTCTTT.

The chain links TRBV10-3 to TRBJ2-5; D might be TRBD2 (5 bases). CDR1 and CDR2 from the germline V gene are ENHRY and SYGVKD. CDR3 length equals 13 residues. The V gene lost 5 bases and the J gene lost 4 bases, with 11 bases spanning the gap. CDR3 in amino acids: CAISYGLGETQYF. CDR3 DNA: TGTGCCATCAGTTATGGACTCGGAGAGACCCAGTACTTC.

The chain recombines TRBV5-4 with TRBJ1-1; 8 bases map to TRBD1. The CDR3 spans 17 residues. With V trimmed by 0 bases and J by 2 bases, 9 bases remained unmatched. CDR1 is SGHNT, CDR2 YYREEE, per germline (reference sequence). The CDR3 DNA is TGTGCCAGCAGCTTGGGAGGGGACAGGCTATTTAACACTGAAGCTTTCTTT. The encoded protein is CASSLGGDRLFNTEAFF.

The chain links TRBV7-3 to TRBJ2-5; 8 nucleotides line up with TRBD2. Looked up from germline, CDR1 is SGHTA and CDR2 is FQGTGA. With 4 bases clipped from V and 2 bases from J, the junction kept 12 bases outside the gene matches. The CDR3 runs to 17 residues. The CDR3, as DNA: TGTGCCAGCAGCTCACAACCCGGTGTAGCGGGGCAAGAGACCCAGTACTTC. This codes for CASSSQPGVAGQETQYF.

The chain combines TRBV7-2 with TRBJ1-1; TRBD1 aligns across 8 bases. This CDR3 region has 16 residues. The V gene's germline CDR1 is SGHTA and CDR2 FQGNSA. The ends lost 5 bases at V and 0 bases at J; junction bases unmatched: 8. In nucleotides, the CDR3 is TGTGCCAGCAGCGCCCGACAGGGGACGCTGAACACTGAAGCTTTCTTT. Translating it yields CASSARQGTLNTEAFF.

On this clone: Other DNA sequences from this sample encode an identical CDR3 as well. The chain has TRBV18 and TRBJ2-7, with 8 bases aligning to TRBD2. Trimming cost V 3 bases and J 4 bases; bases outside gene matches: 2. The CDR3 is 13 residues long. Germline V gene lookup returns CDR1 KGHSH and CDR2 LQKENI. The CDR3 protein is CASSPGLGYEQYF. The CDR3, as DNA: TGTGCCAGCTCACCGGGACTAGGGTACGAGCAGTACTTC.

The V call is TRBV7-3, the J call TRBJ2-7; maybe TRBD1 (6 bases). V lost 2 bases and J lost 3, with 11 bases in between. The CDR3 length is 14 residues. Germline CDR1 SGHTA, CDR2 FQGTGA. CDR3 in amino acids: CASSLFTGHYEQYF. The DNA of the CDR3 is TGTGCCAGCAGCTTATTCACAGGGCACTACGAGCAGTACTTC.

This rearrangement joins TRBV7-2 to TRBJ2-3, with D perhaps matching TRBD2 (6 bases). Germline CDR1 reads SGHTA; CDR2 reads FQGNSA. With 7 bases removed from V and 3 bases from J, the gap between germline ends came to 17 bases. The length of the CDR3 is 15 residues. The CDR3 DNA follows: TGTGCCAGCACCCTCCGGGGGATGGTGACAGATACGCAGTATTTT. This encodes CASTLRGMVTDTQYF.

This chain links TRBV14 with TRBJ1-6; D is unclear. Germline values: CDR1 SGHDN, CDR2 FVKESK. Trimming cost V 5 bases and J 0 bases, with 11 bases left between them. The CDR3 contains 16 residues. The CDR3 is CASSRDRSSYNSPLHF. DNA of the CDR3: TGTGCCAGCAGCAGAGACCGGAGCTCCTATAATTCACCCCTCCACTTT.

This sequence joins TRBV6-2 or TRBV6-3 and TRBJ2-2; 8 positions match TRBD2. CDR3 length: 17 amino acids. V trimming: 5 bases; J trimming: 0 bases; junction bases outside the gene matches: 8. Germline V gives CDR1 MNHEY, CDR2 SVGEGT. The CDR3 loop reads CASSPDIGRANTGELFF. Written as DNA, the CDR3 is TGTGCCAGCAGTCCAGATATCGGGAGGGCGAACACCGGGGAGCTGTTTTTT.

The rearrangement links TRBV7-2 to TRBJ2-1; D ambiguous. Germline-derived CDR1 and CDR2 are SGHTA and FQGNSA. Trimming cost V 4 bases and J 5 bases, with 6 bases left between them. The CDR3 contains 12 residues. The CDR3 is CASSWRNNEQFF. CDR3 nucleotides: TGTGCCAGCAGCTGGCGGAACAATGAGCAGTTCTTC.

The chain combines TRBV27 with TRBJ2-1, with 15 bases matching TRBD2. The germline gives CDR1 MNHEY, CDR2 SMNVEV (reference sequence). CDR3 length: 16 residues. With 5 bases clipped from V and 8 bases from J, the junction kept 7 bases outside the gene matches. The CDR3 sequence is CASSRRTSGRDYEQFF. CDR3 sequence (DNA): TGTGCCAGCAGTCGCAGGACTAGCGGGAGGGATTATGAGCAGTTCTTC.

This CDR3 reads CASSSLGTGTGYTF. The CDR3 nucleotides read TGTGCCAGCAGTTCCCTCGGGACAGGGACCGGCTACACCTTC. The chain is built from TRBV28 and TRBJ1-2, with 9 bases aligning to TRBD1. Germline CDR1 is MDHEN and CDR2 is SYDVKM. The J segment lost 8 bases and the V segment lost 4 bases, leaving 8 bases of the junction unmatched. CDR3 length: 14 residues.

This chain uses TRBV28 with TRBJ2-7, with D possibly being TRBD2 (6 bases). The CDR3 contains 15 residues. Trimming cost V 5 bases and J 4 bases, with 18 bases left between them. Germline lookup yields CDR1 MDHEN and CDR2 SYDVKM. This CDR3 reads CASSARGYESYEQYF. CDR3 sequence (DNA): TGTGCCAGCAGTGCCCGGGGGTACGAATCGTACGAGCAGTACTTC.

This clone was recorded only once. CDR3 in DNA: TGTGCCGTGGGGGGATTGGATACGCAGTATTTT. Its protein is CAVGGLDTQYF. The V gene is TRBV19, the J gene TRBJ2-3; TRBD2 is a possible D gene (6 bases). Trimming shortened V by 11 bases and J by 6 bases, and 12 bases separated the two germline ends. The CDR3 runs to 11 residues. Germline V gives CDR1 LNHDA, CDR2 SQIVND (reference sequence).

The DNA for the CDR3 is TGTGCCAGCAGCTCCGTCATAGGAGAGGGCCTTAGGAACACTGAAGCTTTCTTT. Its protein product is CASSSVIGEGLRNTEAFF. The rearrangement joins TRBV7-3 to TRBJ1-1; D unclear. The V gene's germline CDR1 is SGHTA and CDR2 FQGTGA. CDR3 length: 18 amino acids. The V end lost 4 bases, the J end lost 1 base, and 22 bases lay between the germline ends. Variable domain in full (rest from reference TRBV7-3 and TRBJ1-1): GAGVSQTPSNKVTEKGKYVELRCDPISGHTALYWYRQSLGQGPEFLIYFQGTGAADDSGLPNDRFFAVRPEGSVSTLKIQRTERGDSAVYLCASSSVIGEGLRNTEAFFGQGTRLTVV.

The V gene is TRBV5-5, the J gene TRBJ2-3; 7 bases line up with TRBD1. The CDR3 is 15 residues long. V lost 6 bases, J lost 2 bases, and 9 bases stayed unmatched. The germline V gene has CDR1 SGHKS and CDR2 YYEKEE (reference sequence). CDR3: CASNLYRGYTDTQYF. The CDR3 coding sequence is TGTGCCAGCAACCTGTACAGGGGATACACAGATACGCAGTATTTT.

The V gene is TRBV5-5, the J gene TRBJ2-7; 7 nucleotides line up with TRBD2. This CDR3 has 14 residues. V gave up 5 bases and J gave up 2 bases; unmatched junction bases: 7. Germline V gene sequence: CDR1 SGHKS, CDR2 YYEKEE (reference sequence). CDR3 in amino acids: CASSFLGTTYEQYF. In nucleotides, the CDR3 is TGTGCCAGCAGTTTTCTCGGGACTACCTACGAGCAGTACTTC. The complete variable domain, with remaining parts taken from reference TRBV5-5 and TRBJ2-7, reads DAGVTQSPTHLIKTRGQQVTLRCSPISGHKSVSWYQQVLGQGPQFIFQYYEKEERGRGNFPDRFSARQFPNYSSELNVNALLLGDSALYLCASSFLGTTYEQYFGPGTRLTVT.